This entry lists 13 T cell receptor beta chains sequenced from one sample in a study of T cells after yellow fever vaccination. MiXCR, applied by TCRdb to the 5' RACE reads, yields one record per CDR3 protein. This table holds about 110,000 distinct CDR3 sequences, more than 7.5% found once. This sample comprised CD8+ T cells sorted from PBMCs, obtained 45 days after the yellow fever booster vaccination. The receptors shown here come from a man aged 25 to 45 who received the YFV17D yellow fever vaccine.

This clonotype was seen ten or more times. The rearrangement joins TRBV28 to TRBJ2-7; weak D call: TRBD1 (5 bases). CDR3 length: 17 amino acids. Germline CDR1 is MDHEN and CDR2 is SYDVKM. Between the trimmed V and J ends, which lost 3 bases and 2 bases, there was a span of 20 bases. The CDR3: CASSFNSVGATTYEQYF. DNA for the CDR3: TGTGCCAGCAGTTTTAACAGTGTAGGGGCCACCACCTACGAGCAGTACTTC.

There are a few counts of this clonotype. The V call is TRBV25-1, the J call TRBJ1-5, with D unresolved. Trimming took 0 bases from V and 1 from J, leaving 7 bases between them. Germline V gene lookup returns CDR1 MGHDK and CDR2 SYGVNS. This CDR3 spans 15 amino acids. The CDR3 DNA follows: TGTGCCAGCAGTGAATATGAGGACAGCAATCAGCCCCAGCATTTT. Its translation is CASSEYEDSNQPQHF.

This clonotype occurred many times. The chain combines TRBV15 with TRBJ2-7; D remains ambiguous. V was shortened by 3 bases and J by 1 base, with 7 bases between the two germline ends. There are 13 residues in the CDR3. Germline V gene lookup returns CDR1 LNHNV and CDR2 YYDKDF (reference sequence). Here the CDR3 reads CATSSDVSYEQYF. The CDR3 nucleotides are TGTGCCACCAGCAGCGACGTTTCCTACGAGCAGTACTTC.

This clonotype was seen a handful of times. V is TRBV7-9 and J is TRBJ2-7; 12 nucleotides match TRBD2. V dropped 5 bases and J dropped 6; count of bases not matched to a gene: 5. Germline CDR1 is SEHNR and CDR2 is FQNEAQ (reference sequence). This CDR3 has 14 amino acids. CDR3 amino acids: CASSQGLAGTEQYF. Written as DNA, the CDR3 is TGTGCCAGCAGCCAAGGACTAGCGGGAACCGAGCAGTACTTC.

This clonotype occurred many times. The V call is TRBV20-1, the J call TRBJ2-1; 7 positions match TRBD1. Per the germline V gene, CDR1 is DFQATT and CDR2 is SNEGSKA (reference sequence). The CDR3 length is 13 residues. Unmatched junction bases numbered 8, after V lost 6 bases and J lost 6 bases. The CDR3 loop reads CSAPGQKTNEQFF. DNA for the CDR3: TGCAGTGCGCCGGGACAGAAAACCAATGAGCAGTTCTTC.

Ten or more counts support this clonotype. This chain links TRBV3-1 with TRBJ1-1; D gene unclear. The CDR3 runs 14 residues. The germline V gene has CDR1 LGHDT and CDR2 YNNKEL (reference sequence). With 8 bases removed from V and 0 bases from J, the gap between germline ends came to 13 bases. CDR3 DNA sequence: TGTGCCAGCGAGAAGGAAGGGATGAACACTGAAGCTTTCTTT. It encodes CASEKEGMNTEAFF.

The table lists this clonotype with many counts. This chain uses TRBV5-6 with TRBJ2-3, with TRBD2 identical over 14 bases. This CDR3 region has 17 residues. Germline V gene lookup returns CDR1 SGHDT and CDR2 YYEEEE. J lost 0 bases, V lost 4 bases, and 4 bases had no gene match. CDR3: CASSIGLAGGSTDTQYF. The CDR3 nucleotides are TGTGCCAGCAGCATCGGACTAGCGGGAGGAAGCACAGATACGCAGTATTTT.

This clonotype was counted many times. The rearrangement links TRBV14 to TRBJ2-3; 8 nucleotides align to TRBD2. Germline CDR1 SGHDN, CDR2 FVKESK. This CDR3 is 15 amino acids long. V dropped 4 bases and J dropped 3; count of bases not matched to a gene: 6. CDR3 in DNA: TGTGCCAGCAGCCGCAGCGGGAGCTTAACAGATACGCAGTATTTT. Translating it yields CASSRSGSLTDTQYF.

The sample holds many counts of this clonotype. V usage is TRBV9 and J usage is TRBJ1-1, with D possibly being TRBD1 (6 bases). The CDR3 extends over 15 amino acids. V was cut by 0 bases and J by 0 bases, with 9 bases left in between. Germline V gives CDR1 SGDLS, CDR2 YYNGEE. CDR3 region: CASSVEKGVNTEAFF. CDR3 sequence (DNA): TGTGCCAGCAGCGTAGAGAAGGGGGTGAACACTGAAGCTTTCTTT.

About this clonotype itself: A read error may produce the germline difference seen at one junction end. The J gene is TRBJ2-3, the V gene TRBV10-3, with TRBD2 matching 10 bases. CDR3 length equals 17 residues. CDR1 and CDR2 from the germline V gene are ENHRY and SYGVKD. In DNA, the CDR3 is TGTGTCATCAGGACTAGCGGAGAGGACGGTGGCACAGATACGCAGTATTTT. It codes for CVIRTSGEDGGTDTQYF.

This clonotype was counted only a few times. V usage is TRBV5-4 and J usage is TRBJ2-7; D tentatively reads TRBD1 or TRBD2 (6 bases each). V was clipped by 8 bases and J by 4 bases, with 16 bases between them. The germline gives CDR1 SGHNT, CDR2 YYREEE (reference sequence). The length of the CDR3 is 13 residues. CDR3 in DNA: TGTGCCAGGAGCCCAGGGGACTTTTACGAGCAGTACTTC. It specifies CARSPGDFYEQYF.

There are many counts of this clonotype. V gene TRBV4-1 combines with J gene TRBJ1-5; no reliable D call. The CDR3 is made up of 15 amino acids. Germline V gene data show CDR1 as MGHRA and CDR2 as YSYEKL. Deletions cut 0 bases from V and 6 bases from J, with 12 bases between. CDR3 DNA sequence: TGCGCCAGCAGCCAAGATCTGGTAGTGGCTCAGCCCCAGCATTTT. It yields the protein CASSQDLVVAQPQHF.

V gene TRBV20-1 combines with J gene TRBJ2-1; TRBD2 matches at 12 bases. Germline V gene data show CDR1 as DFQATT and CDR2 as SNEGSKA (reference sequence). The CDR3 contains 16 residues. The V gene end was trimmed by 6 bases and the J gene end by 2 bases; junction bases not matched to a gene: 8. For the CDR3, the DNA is TGCAGTGCCGAACTAGCGGGAGGTTGGACCTACAATGAGCAGTTCTTC. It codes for CSAELAGGWTYNEQFF.